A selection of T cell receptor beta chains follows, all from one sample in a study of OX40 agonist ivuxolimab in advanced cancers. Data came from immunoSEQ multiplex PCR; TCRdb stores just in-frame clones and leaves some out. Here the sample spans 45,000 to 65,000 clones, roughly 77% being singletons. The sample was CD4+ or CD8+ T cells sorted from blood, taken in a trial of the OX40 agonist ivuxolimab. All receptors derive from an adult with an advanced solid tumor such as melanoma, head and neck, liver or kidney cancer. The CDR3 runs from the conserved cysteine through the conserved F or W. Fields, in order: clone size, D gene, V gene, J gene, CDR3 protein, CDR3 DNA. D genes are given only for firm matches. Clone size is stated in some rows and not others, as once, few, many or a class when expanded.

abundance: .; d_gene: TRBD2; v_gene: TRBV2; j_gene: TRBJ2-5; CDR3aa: CASSERYPASGGPQETQYF; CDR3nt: TGTGCCAGCAGTGAAAGGTACCCGGCTAGCGGGGGGCCTCAAGAGACCCAGTACTTC
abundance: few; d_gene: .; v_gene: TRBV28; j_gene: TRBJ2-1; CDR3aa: CATRRGHPSGEQFF; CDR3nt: TGTGCCACCCGAAGAGGACACCCTTCGGGTGAGCAGTTCTTC
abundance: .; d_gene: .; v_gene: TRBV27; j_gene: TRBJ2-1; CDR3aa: CASSLGGGEQFF; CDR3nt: TGTGCCAGCAGTTTAGGAGGAGGGGAGCAGTTCTTC
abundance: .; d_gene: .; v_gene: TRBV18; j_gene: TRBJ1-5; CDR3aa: CASSPANNQPQHF; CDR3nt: TGTGCCAGCTCACCAGCAAACAATCAGCCCCAGCATTTT
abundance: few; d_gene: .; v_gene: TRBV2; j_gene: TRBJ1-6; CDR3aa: CASSEETMVSPLHF; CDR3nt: TGTGCCAGCAGCGAGGAGACTATGGTGTCACCCCTCCACTTT
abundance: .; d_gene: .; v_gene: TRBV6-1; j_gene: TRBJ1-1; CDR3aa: CASSPWNTEAFF; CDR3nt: TGTGCCAGCAGTCCTTGGAACACTGAAGCTTTCTTT
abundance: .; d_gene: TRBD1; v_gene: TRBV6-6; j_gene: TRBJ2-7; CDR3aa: CASTSPRTGAVYEQYF; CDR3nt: TGTGCCAGCACTAGCCCCCGGACAGGGGCCGTCTACGAGCAGTACTTC
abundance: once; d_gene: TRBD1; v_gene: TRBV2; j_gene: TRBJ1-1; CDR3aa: CATRSKDRGFNTEAFF; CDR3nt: TGTGCCACGCGTAGTAAGGACAGGGGGTTTAACACTGAAGCTTTCTTT
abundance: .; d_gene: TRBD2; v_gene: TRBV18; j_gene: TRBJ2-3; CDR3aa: CASSPGYSPGTSFVTDTQYF; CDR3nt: TGTGCCAGCTCACCGGGATATTCGCCCGGGACTAGCTTTGTCACAGATACGCAGTATTTT
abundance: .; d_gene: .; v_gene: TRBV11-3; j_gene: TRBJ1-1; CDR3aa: CASSSNLDMNTEAFF; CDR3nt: TGTGCCAGCAGCTCCAACCTGGACATGAACACTGAAGCTTTCTTT
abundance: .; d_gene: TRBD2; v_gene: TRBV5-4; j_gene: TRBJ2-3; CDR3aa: CASSPSSGGADTQYF; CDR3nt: TGTGCCAGCAGCCCGTCTAGCGGGGGGGCAGATACGCAGTATTTT
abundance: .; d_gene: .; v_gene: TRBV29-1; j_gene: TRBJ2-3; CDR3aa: CSVESSSSRTDTQYF; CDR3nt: TGCAGCGTTGAATCGTCTAGCAGTAGGACAGATACGCAGTATTTT
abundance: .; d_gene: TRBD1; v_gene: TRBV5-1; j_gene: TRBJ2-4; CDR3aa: CASREQGTTKNIQYF; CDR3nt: TGCGCCAGCAGAGAACAGGGGACAACCAAAAACATTCAGTACTTC
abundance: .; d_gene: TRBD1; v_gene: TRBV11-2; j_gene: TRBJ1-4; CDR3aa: CASGQGVGEKLFF; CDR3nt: TGTGCCAGCGGACAGGGGGTTGGGGAAAAACTGTTTTTT
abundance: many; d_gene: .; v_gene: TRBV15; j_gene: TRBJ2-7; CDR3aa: CATRRRASSYEQYF; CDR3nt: TGTGCCACCAGGAGGCGGGCTAGCTCCTACGAGCAGTACTTC
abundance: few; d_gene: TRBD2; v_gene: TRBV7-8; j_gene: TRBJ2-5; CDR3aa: CASVRRGGGETQYF; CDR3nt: TGTGCCAGCGTTCGGCGGGGGGGCGGGGAGACCCAGTACTTC
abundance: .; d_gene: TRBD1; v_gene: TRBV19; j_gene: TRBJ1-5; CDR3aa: CASSHRGGQVVYQPQHF; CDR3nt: TGTGCCAGTAGTCATCGGGGGGGACAGGTGGTTTATCAGCCCCAGCATTTT
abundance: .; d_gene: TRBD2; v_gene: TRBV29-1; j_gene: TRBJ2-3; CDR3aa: CSGTLGLGGDTQYF; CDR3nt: TGCAGCGGAACCCTGGGACTAGGCGGCGATACGCAGTATTTT
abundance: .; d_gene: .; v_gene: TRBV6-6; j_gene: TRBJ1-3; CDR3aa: CASSLGPQSRGNTIYF; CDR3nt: TGTGCCAGCAGCCTGGGGCCCCAGAGTAGGGGAAACACCATATATTTT
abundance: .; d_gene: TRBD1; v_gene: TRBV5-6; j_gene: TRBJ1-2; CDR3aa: CASRGTGWNYGYTF; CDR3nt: TGTGCCAGCAGGGGGACAGGTTGGAACTATGGCTACACCTTC
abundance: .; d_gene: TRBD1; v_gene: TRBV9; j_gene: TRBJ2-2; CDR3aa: CASSVGGGTGATGELFF; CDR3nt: TGTGCCAGCAGCGTAGGGGGCGGGACAGGGGCCACCGGGGAGCTGTTTTTT
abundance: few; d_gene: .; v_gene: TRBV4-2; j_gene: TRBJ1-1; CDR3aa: CASSQDRSNTEAFF; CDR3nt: TGTGCCAGCAGCCAAGACAGGTCGAACACTGAAGCTTTCTTT
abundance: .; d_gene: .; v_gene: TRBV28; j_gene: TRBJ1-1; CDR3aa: CASSWSVNTEAFF; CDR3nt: TGTGCCAGCAGCTGGAGCGTGAACACTGAAGCTTTCTTT
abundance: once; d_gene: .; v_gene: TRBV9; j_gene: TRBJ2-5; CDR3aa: CASSLRGHLQETQYF; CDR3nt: TGTGCCAGCAGCCTCCGGGGACATCTCCAAGAGACCCAGTACTTC
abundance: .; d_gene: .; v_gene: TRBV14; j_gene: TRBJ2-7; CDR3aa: CASGTSSYEQYF; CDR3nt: TGTGCCAGCGGTACAAGCTCCTACGAGCAGTACTTC
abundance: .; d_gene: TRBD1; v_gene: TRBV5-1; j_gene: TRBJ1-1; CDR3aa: CASSLLAGGLNTEAFF; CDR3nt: TGCGCCAGCAGCTTGTTAGCAGGGGGTTTGAACACTGAAGCTTTCTTT
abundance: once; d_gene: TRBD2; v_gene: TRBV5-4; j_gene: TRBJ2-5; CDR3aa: CAFRQRGSQETQYF; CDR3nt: TGTGCTTTCCGCCAGCGGGGGTCCCAAGAGACCCAGTACTTC
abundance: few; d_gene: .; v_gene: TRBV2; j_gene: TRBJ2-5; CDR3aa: CASSVGETQYF; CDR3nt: TGTGCCAGCAGTGTCGGAGAGACCCAGTACTTC
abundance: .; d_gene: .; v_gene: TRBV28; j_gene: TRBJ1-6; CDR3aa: CASSFAGTLSPLHF; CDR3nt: TGTGCCAGCAGTTTCGCCGGGACCCTATCACCCCTCCACTTT